Given below is one TCR beta chain in context. Its recognized antigen is unknown. Within one base of it there is no much larger clone, and no base qualities were kept. The cohort consisted of some 670 healthy bone marrow donors. At the time of sampling, every cohort member was nominally healthy, though immune exposures that went unrecorded were likely present. The donor tested CMV seronegative, placing the donor among the 352 seronegative members of the cohort. A peripheral blood sample was collected from each donor, and TCR beta sequencing was performed on peripheral blood mononuclear cells. The Qiagen DNeasy Blood Extraction Kit was used to extract genomic DNA from the blood cell samples. This sample is drawn from a study of cytomegalovirus exposure and HLA in healthy donors (TCRdb year 2017). Notes on the research overall: An earlier analysis of under 600 of the donors reported 250 to 300 Gb of sequence data and about 100 million unique TCR beta sequences from 150 million to 200 million T cells. The study aimed to test whether signatures of past pathogen exposure could be identified by cataloging public T cell receptors. HLA typing covered class I and class II loci at four-digit resolution. Typing coverage differed by locus: A, B, C, DRB1 and DQB1 were typed in about 620-640 donors, DQA1 in approximately 520, DPA1 in 600 to 610, and DPB1 in 472. An early release that covered some 630 HLA-typed donors contained about 300 gigabases of sequencing data and tens of millions of unique TCR sequences. The genetic ancestry cluster associated with self-reported Caucasian donors included over 80% of the 398 genotyped donors. The study used immunosequencing to profile the T cell repertoires of approximately 640 subjects and linked those repertoires to cytomegalovirus serostatus. A later genetic analysis used genome-wide SNP genotypes for about 60% of the 666 donors, treating that subset as a discovery cohort. All discovery cohort repertoires had been generated using a single sequencing platform. On average, 235,054 unique TCR beta nucleotide sequences were sequenced per donor among roughly 430 genotyped donors of the cohort, with roughly 18% of those sequences being non-productive. The later analysis used no new phenotypic data to find candidate immune exposures, relying instead on TCR beta sequences and their occurrence across donors. To decide whether each TCR beta V gene segment behaved as functional or pseudogenic, an earlier analysis of some 600 of the donors relied on high-throughput TCR beta sequencing. Donor age, sex, ethnicity and CMV serostatus were compiled together with the repertoire data. Along with the roughly 610-subject first cohort, a separate validation cohort of over a hundred different subjects was used. Four or five DR-DQ haplotypes were handled as single units for association and clustering, since linkage in the cohort was strong. High-throughput TCR immunosequencing, statistical association of individual TCRs with disease status, and machine learning were combined to predict cytomegalovirus infection status. To study patterns of TCR occurrence, a later analysis re-analyzed previously published TCR beta repertoires from 650 to 750 donors and added high-resolution HLA genotyping. Study-wide findings and limitations: A further reported finding was that TCR beta sequences accurately predicted the HLA-A and HLA-B alleles for most subjects in the first cohort. Compared with equally common non-associated chains, HLA-associated TCR beta chains in a later analysis were more clonally expanded and had lower generation probabilities. According to the authors, the approach could potentially be generalized to other disease states and immunological phenotypes. The study listed 164 TCR beta chains as associated with cytomegalovirus. According to a later analysis, TCR association rates differed among HLA loci, with DRB1 alleles showing the most associated TCRs and HLA-C alleles showing the fewest. Assigning TCR associations to individual alleles was difficult when HLA alleles, especially DR and DQ, strongly co-occurred. A later analysis reported that several top co-occurrence clusters appeared linked to parvovirus B19, influenza, CMV and Epstein-Barr virus. Because HLA typing was unavailable for some donors at each locus, only the typed subset was used in association tests. This cohort had only TCR beta chains sequenced, and the lack of alpha or paired-chain data limited which features could be detected. A group of highly shared sequence variants was considered likely to be a technical artifact of the sequencing pipeline. Immune exposure information for the cohort was limited to CMV serostatus. Most TCR sequences were seen in very few donors, while some public TCRs were found in many individuals. Correlated functional status among segregating V segments might be attributable to linkage disequilibrium, but an unknown experimental factor could not be ruled out. A later analysis found that most CMV-associated TCR beta chains appeared HLA-restricted, with HLA associations seemingly driven largely by CMV exposure. V-gene and J-gene trimming of TCR beta chains was associated with a missense DCLRE1C variant in a later genetic analysis, and the association was replicated in an independent cohort. In an earlier analysis of several hundred of the donors, most TCR beta V segments were observed in productive rearrangements about 87% or about 30% of the time, broadly matching IMGT annotations. Cytomegalovirus status was reported to be diagnosed by the classifier with high specificity and sensitivity in both the original and validation cohorts. In vitro tests confirmed that three of the cytomegalovirus-associated TCR beta chains recognize cytomegalovirus antigens. Some IMGT-functional V segments, including TRBV6-2 and TRBV6-3, could not be told apart with the 87-base-pair reads, so those segments were excluded. In a later analysis, some 18,000 TCR beta sequences were associated with specific HLA alleles at a false discovery rate of 0.05. A later genetic analysis reported fewer N-insertions in productive TCRs among donors in an Asian-associated ancestry cluster than the roughly 650-donor mean. Because counts were too low, more than 15 rarely observed V segments, including chromosome 9 orphons, were left out of the earlier analysis of a few hundred of the donors. Sequencing depth was assumed to be roughly uniform across donors in the presence/absence analyses, though that assumption may not hold.

The method was the immunoSEQ multiplex PCR assay. For the multiplex PCR, a mixture combining 60 forward primers for TCR Vbeta segments and 13 reverse primers for TCR Jbeta segments was used. Amplification of the CDR3 region of rearranged TCR beta genes was performed with a multiplex PCR assay on genomic DNA. The amplified TCR beta libraries were sequenced on the Illumina HiSeq System as 87-base-pair reads. As for the original processing: A later analysis tallied roughly 80 million unique TCR beta chains across the 666 repertoires, and around 9.9 million of those chains were shared by two or more donors. To remove PCR and sequencing errors, raw reads were error-corrected and collapsed into unique sequences using a nearest-neighbor algorithm that merged closely related sequences. CDR3 sequences were aligned to IMGT reference sequences to assign V, D and J gene segments. Each retained sequence needed at least a six-nucleotide match to both a V gene segment and a J gene segment. A rearrangement counted as productive if the CDR3 had no stop codons and remained in frame with V and J, and every other rearrangement counted as non-productive. CDR3 was defined according to IMGT convention as the region running from the second conserved V-encoded cysteine to the conserved J-encoded phenylalanine. The earlier analysis of about 590 of the donors excluded sequences that lacked an unambiguous match to a single V gene segment. In an earlier analysis of approximately 550 of the donors, V segments were called functional above 56.7% productive rearrangements and were called segregating when the between-donor standard deviation exceeded 5%. To diagnose cytomegalovirus status from the catalog of TCR beta chain sequences, a statistical classification framework was built. In a later analysis, V and J genes were assigned by comparing TCR nucleotide sequences against IMGT/GENE-DB human TR gene sequences. Using the TCRdist pipeline, a later analysis assigned CDR3 sequences along with most-parsimonious VDJ recombination scenarios. In a later analysis, every TCR beta chain was defined by the combination of its CDR3 amino acid sequence and its V-gene family, and reads without a unique V-gene family were dropped. To address suspected cross-contamination and a sequencing artifact, a later analysis removed some 620 highly shared, low-generation-probability nucleotide sequences. In a later analysis, a clonal expansion index was calculated for each public chain from normalized within-repertoire ranks of inferred template counts. In a later analysis, generation probabilities were computed with a VDJ recombination model fitted to out-of-frame rearrangements, and the resulting probabilities were checked against IGoR. In a later analysis, hypergeometric tests were used to score TCR-TCR, TCR-HLA and TCR-CMV co-occurrence, with a repertoire-size bias correction applied to TCR pairs. False discovery rates were estimated in a later analysis by permuting HLA or CMV assignments 20 times. In a later analysis, co-occurring TCRs were grouped using DBSCAN, and TCRdist sequence similarity was added for clustering within HLA-allele-positive subsets. For co-occurrence clustering, repertoires with fewer than 30,000 or more than 120,000 public chains were excluded, along with five or six repertoires with anomalous nucleotide sharing. TCRdb obtained this table from immuneACCESS and retained in-frame rearrangements with V and J assigned. These tables miss some clones; where compared with another copy, unresolved V genes account for less than half of the shortfall, and the remainder is unexplained. The DNA was the basis for D and trimming; V, J and clone size are from that table. The sample yields 95,000 to 150,000 clones; approximately 71% were counted once. In total, the top ten clones hold around 3% of the sample.

From the cysteine through the phenylalanine, the CDR3 covers 14 amino acids. Only the CDR3 portion is preserved as DNA: 42 bases, with reading frame beginning at the first base. This chain joins TRBV21-1 to TRBJ2-1; TRBD2 reflects the table's D call only, with no check against the DNA. TRBV21-1 is noted as a pseudogene. This clonotype was obtained from a woman aged 50 to 65 in good health and CMV-seronegative. The sample taken for sequencing was PBMCs. The DNA sequence is TGTGCCAGCATGGGTCCGAGGAGGCACAATGAGCAGTTCTTC. Its protein reads: CASMGPRRHNEQFF.